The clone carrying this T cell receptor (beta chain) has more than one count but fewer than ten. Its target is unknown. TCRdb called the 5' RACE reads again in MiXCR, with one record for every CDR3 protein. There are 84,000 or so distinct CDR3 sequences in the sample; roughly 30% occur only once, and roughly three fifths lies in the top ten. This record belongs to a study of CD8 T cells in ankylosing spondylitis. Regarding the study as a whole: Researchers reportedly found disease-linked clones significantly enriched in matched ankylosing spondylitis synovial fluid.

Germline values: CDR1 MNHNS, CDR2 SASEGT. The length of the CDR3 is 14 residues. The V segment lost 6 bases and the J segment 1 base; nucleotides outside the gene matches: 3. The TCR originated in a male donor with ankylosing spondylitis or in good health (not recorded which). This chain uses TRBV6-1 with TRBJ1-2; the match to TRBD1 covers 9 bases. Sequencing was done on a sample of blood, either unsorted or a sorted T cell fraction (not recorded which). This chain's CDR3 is CASSRDRVNYGYTF. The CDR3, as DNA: TGTGCCAGCAGCCGGGACAGGGTTAACTATGGCTACACCTTC.